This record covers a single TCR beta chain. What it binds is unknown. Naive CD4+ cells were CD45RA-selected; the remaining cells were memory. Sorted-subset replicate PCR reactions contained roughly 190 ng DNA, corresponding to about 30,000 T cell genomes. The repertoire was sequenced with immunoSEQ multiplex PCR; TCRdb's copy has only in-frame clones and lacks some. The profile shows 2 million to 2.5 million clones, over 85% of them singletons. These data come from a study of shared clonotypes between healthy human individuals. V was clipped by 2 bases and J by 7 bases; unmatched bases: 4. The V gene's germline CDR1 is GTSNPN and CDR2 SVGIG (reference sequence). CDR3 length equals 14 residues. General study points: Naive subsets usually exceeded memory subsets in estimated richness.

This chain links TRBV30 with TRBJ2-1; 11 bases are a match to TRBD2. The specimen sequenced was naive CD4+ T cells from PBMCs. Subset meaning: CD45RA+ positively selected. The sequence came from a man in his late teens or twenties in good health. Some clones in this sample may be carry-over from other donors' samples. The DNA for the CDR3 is TGTGCCTGGAGTAGAGTAGCGGGGGGGAATGAGCAGTTCTTC. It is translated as CAWSRVAGGNEQFF.